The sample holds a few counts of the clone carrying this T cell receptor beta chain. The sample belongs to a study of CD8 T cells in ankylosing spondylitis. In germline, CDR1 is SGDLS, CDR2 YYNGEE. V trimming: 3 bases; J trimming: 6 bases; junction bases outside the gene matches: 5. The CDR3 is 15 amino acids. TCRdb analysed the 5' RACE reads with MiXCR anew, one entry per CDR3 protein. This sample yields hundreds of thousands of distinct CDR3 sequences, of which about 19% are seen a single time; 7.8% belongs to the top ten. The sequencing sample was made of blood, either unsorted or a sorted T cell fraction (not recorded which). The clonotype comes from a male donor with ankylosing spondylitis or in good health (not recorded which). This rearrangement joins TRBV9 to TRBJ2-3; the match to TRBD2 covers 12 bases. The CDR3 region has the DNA TGTGCCAGCAGCGCCAGACTAGCGGGGGTCGATACGCAGTATTTT. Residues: CASSARLAGVDTQYF.